These 21 T cell receptor beta chains were all obtained from the same sample, sequenced in a study of blood T cell repertoires in COVID-19. Assay used: immunoSEQ multiplex PCR; TCRdb lists only in-frame clones, some missing. The sample records approximately 100,000 clones, around 81% being singletons. Sequenced material: peripheral blood. The receptors stem from a human donor in a cohort sampled during active or convalescent COVID-19.

This rearrangement joins TRBV6-6 to TRBJ1-1, with D uncertain. With 6 bases removed from V and 0 bases from J, the gap between germline ends came to 11 bases. Germline CDR1 reads MNHNY; CDR2 reads SVGAGI (reference sequence). The CDR3 is made up of 14 amino acids. CDR3 in DNA: TGTGCCAGCAGGAAACAGAACATGAACACTGAAGCTTTCTTT. As protein: CASRKQNMNTEAFF.

This chain uses TRBV27 with TRBJ2-7; no clear D gene. Germline loops: CDR1 MNHEY, CDR2 SMNVEV (reference sequence). This CDR3 has 13 amino acids. Trimming cost V 2 bases and J 6 bases, with 11 bases left between them. The chain's CDR3 is CASSLLPNSEQYF. The CDR3 DNA sequence: TGTGCCAGCAGTTTACTTCCGAATAGCGAGCAGTACTTC.

The V call is TRBV5-6, the J call TRBJ1-2; no clear D. The CDR3 loop spans 14 amino acids. Trimming removed 0 bases from V and 5 bases from J, with 11 bases in between. Germline V gene lookup returns CDR1 SGHDT and CDR2 YYEEEE. CDR3 in DNA: TGTGCCAGCAGCTTGGCCGGGGTTGGGTATGGCTACACCTTC. It yields the protein CASSLAGVGYGYTF.

V gene TRBV6-1 combines with J gene TRBJ1-6; possibly TRBD1 for D (6 bases). The CDR3 is made up of 16 amino acids. The germline V gene encodes CDR1 MNHNS and CDR2 SASEGT. V lost 3 bases, J lost 3 bases, and 12 bases lay in between. The chain's CDR3 is CASSEPNRVYNSPLHF. The CDR3 DNA reads as TGTGCCAGCAGTGAGCCGAACAGGGTCTATAATTCACCCCTCCACTTT.

This clone was seen a single time. The chain recombines TRBV3-1 (or the pseudogene TRBV3-2) with TRBJ2-5; D is possibly TRBD2 (5 bases). Between the trimmed V and J ends, which lost 1 base and 3 bases, there was a span of 9 bases. CDR1 and CDR2 from the germline V gene are LGHDT and YNNKEL (reference sequence). This CDR3 region has 14 residues. CDR3 residues: CASSQVFSEETQYF. The CDR3 DNA follows: TGTGCCAGCAGCCAAGTTTTTAGCGAAGAGACCCAGTACTTC.

The rearrangement links TRBV5-6 to TRBJ1-4, with TRBD1 matching over 7 bases. The V and J ends lost 1 base and 8 bases, in that order; junction bases with no gene match: 14. CDR3 length: 17 residues. Per germline, CDR1 SGHDT and CDR2 YYEEEE. The CDR3 region has the DNA TGTGCCAGCAGCTTGTTAGGGGGACAGAGCGGTTCGGAAAAACTGTTTTTT. Encoded protein: CASSLLGGQSGSEKLFF.

The rearrangement links TRBV27 to TRBJ2-7; the match to TRBD1 covers 10 bases. The germline V gene has CDR1 MNHEY and CDR2 SMNVEV (reference sequence). The CDR3 contains 15 residues. Germline trimming cut 6 bases from V and 5 bases from J; bases unmatched to any gene: 10. CDR3 sequence reads: CASRIPGQGFDEQYF. Written as DNA, the CDR3 is TGTGCCAGCAGGATTCCGGGACAGGGGTTCGACGAGCAGTACTTC.

The chain joins TRBV24-1 to TRBJ2-1; 8 bases fit TRBD2. The germline V gene has CDR1 KGHDR and CDR2 SFDVKD. V lost 2 bases, J lost 6 bases, and 8 bases stayed unmatched. This CDR3 is built from 16 residues. The CDR3 loop reads CATSDSSGGPGNEQFF. The CDR3, as DNA: TGTGCCACCAGTGATTCCTCGGGGGGGCCGGGCAATGAGCAGTTCTTC.

The rearrangement uses TRBV14 and TRBJ2-7; possible D gene TRBD2, 6 bases. Germline V CDR1 and CDR2: SGHDN, FVKESK. Trimming removed 4 bases at V and 6 bases at J, with 16 bases between. This CDR3 has 14 residues. CDR3 amino acids: CASSPYGGIGEQYF. Here the CDR3 DNA reads TGTGCCAGCAGCCCGTACGGGGGAATCGGCGAGCAGTACTTC.

V gene TRBV27 combines with J gene TRBJ1-4; a possible D gene is TRBD1 (6 bases). The V gene's germline CDR1 is MNHEY and CDR2 SMNVEV (reference sequence). This CDR3 comprises 14 residues. Trimming took 2 bases from V and 5 from J, leaving 9 bases between them. The CDR3 sequence is CASSLGQLNEKLFF. As DNA, the CDR3 is TGTGCCAGCAGTTTAGGACAGTTAAATGAAAAACTGTTTTTT.

This clone was counted once. This rearrangement joins TRBV4-1 to TRBJ2-6; possibly TRBD1 for D (5 bases). The CDR3 contains 19 residues. The germline gives CDR1 MGHRA, CDR2 YSYEKL. The ends were cut back, 0 bases at V and 0 bases at J, with 15 bases in the middle. The CDR3 region is CASSQDRQGPISGANVLTF. DNA of the CDR3: TGCGCCAGCAGCCAAGATCGTCAGGGCCCAATCTCTGGGGCCAACGTCCTGACTTTC.

The chain is built from TRBV2 and TRBJ2-1; a possible D gene is TRBD2 (6 bases). Germline V gene data show CDR1 as SNHLY and CDR2 as FYNNEI. This CDR3 has 16 residues. With 4 bases removed from V and 6 bases from J, the gap between germline ends came to 19 bases. The CDR3 sequence: CASSGGINMDPNEQFF. In nucleotides, the CDR3 is TGTGCCAGCAGTGGCGGGATAAATATGGATCCCAATGAGCAGTTCTTC.

The J gene is TRBJ2-7, the V gene TRBV27; TRBD1 aligns across 7 bases. V gave up 6 bases and J gave up 8 bases; unmatched junction bases: 7. This CDR3 contains 12 residues. In germline, CDR1 is MNHEY, CDR2 SMNVEV (reference sequence). Here the CDR3 DNA reads TGTGCCAGCAGCACCCCGACAGGGCAGCAGTACTTC. Translated, it gives CASSTPTGQQYF.

This clone was picked up a small number of times. The chain carries TRBV6-2 or TRBV6-3 and TRBJ2-7; no clear D gene. Trimming removed 2 bases from V and 3 bases from J, with 5 bases in between. The CDR3 has 12 amino acids. The germline V gene encodes CDR1 MNHEY and CDR2 SVGEGT. For the CDR3, the DNA is TGTGCCAGCAGTTACCGCAGCTACGAGCAGTACTTC. This translates into CASSYRSYEQYF.

The rearrangement joins TRBV28 to TRBJ2-1; 11 nucleotides match TRBD2. Germline assignment: CDR1 MDHEN and CDR2 SYDVKM. The CDR3 contains 15 residues. With V trimmed by 6 bases and J by 7 bases, 8 bases remained unmatched. The DNA for the CDR3 is TGTGCCAGCAGCCCCCCTAGCGGGAGGACAAATGAGCAGTTCTTC. It translates to CASSPPSGRTNEQFF.

In its sample, this clone was seen once. The chain links TRBV5-1 to TRBJ2-3; 10 bases are a match to TRBD2. Germline loops: CDR1 SGHRS, CDR2 YFSETQ. The length of the CDR3 is 16 residues. Germline trimming cut 0 bases from V and 2 bases from J; bases unmatched to any gene: 3. The CDR3 region is CASSLVAGGHTDTQYF. DNA of the CDR3: TGCGCCAGCAGCTTGGTAGCGGGAGGCCACACAGATACGCAGTATTTT.

The chain joins TRBV19 to TRBJ2-7; no definite D call. Between the trimmed V and J ends, which lost 2 bases and 7 bases, there was a span of 12 bases. This CDR3 is built from 13 residues. Germline assignment: CDR1 LNHDA and CDR2 SQIVND (reference sequence). The CDR3 is CASSITRSREQYF. The CDR3 coding sequence is TGTGCCAGTAGTATAACTCGCTCGAGGGAGCAGTACTTC.

V and J are TRBV5-1 and TRBJ1-1; 7 nucleotides match TRBD1. The germline V gene has CDR1 SGHRS and CDR2 YFSETQ. The trim removed 0 bases at V and 5 bases at J, leaving 7 bases unmatched. The CDR3 consists of 15 residues. The CDR3 protein is CASSLVLTGSTEAFF. The DNA for the CDR3 is TGCGCCAGCAGCTTGGTCCTGACAGGGTCGACTGAAGCTTTCTTT. The variable domain in full, with the rest retrieved from reference TRBV5-1 and TRBJ1-1, is KAGVTQTPRYLIKTRGQQVTLSCSPISGHRSVSWYQQTPGQGLQFLFEYFSETQRNKGNFPGRFSGRQFSNSRSEMNVSTLELGDSALYLCASSLVLTGSTEAFFGQGTRLTVV.

The chain has TRBV5-1 and TRBJ1-1; tentatively, D is TRBD1 (5 bases). Trimming shortened V by 5 bases and J by 1 base, and 15 bases separated the two germline ends. The CDR3 sequence is 15 residues long. Germline loops: CDR1 SGHRS, CDR2 YFSETQ. CDR3 residues: CASRHNQGGNTEAFF. CDR3 coding DNA: TGCGCCAGCAGACATAACCAGGGTGGGAACACTGAAGCTTTCTTT.

DNA of the CDR3: TGTGCCAGCAGCTGGACAGGGGGCTCCTACAATGAGCAGTTCTTC. Its translation is CASSWTGGSYNEQFF. V gene TRBV6-5 combines with J gene TRBJ2-1; 10 bases line up with TRBD1. This CDR3 is 15 amino acids long. V was pared by 6 bases and J by 0 bases, with 2 bases of the junction left unmatched. Germline loops: CDR1 MNHEY, CDR2 SVGAGI.

This clone was counted at least ten times. V gene TRBV2 combines with J gene TRBJ2-6; maybe TRBD2 (6 bases). Trimming shortened V by 4 bases and J by 4 bases, and 11 bases separated the two germline ends. The CDR3 runs to 15 residues. Germline CDR1 is SNHLY and CDR2 is FYNNEI. This chain's CDR3 is CASSVLASGANVLTF. CDR3 DNA: TGTGCCAGCAGTGTCCTAGCGTCCGGGGCCAACGTCCTGACTTTC. Using reference TRBV2 and TRBJ2-6 for the parts outside the CDR3, the full variable domain is EPEVTQTPSHQVTQMGQEVILRCVPISNHLYFYWYRQILGQKVEFLVSFYNNEISEKSEIFDDQFSVERPDGSNFTLKIRSTKLEDSAMYFCASSVLASGANVLTFGAGSRLTVL.